This T cell receptor beta chain was found in a study of cytomegalovirus exposure and HLA in healthy donors. Study results and limitations: Later analysis found that TCR beta chains associated with HLA were more clonally expanded than other, equally common chains. The classifier reportedly diagnosed cytomegalovirus status with high specificity and sensitivity.

On this clone itself: Its target is unknown.

Both 60 Vbeta primers and 13 Jbeta primers went into the PCR. In the source study's methods: There were 80 million or so unique TCR beta chains by a later count, and about 11 million of them were shared. Repertoires were generated with immunoSEQ multiplex PCR, while TCRdb's copy carries only in-frame clones and drops some. That table gives V, J and clone size, and the DNA gave D and trimming. The sample holds about 140,000 clones, approximately 80% seen once. The J segment lost 7 bases and the V segment lost 5 bases, leaving 8 bases of the junction unmatched. The CDR3 covers 15 residues. The germline CDR1 and CDR2 sequences are PRHDT and FYEKMQ (reference sequence).

Sequenced: PBMCs. The chain couples TRBV13 to TRBJ1-6; TRBD1 aligns across 7 bases. This clonotype was sampled from a woman between 35 and 50 years old in good health and CMV-seronegative. DNA for the CDR3: TGTGCCAGCAGCCCCGGACAGGCGCAAAATTCACCCCTCCACTTT. Its protein is CASSPGQAQNSPLHF.